This T cell receptor beta chain stems from a study of T-cell memory formation after mild COVID-19. TCRdb re-derived calls from the 5' RACE reads in MiXCR, one entry per CDR3 protein. The sample lists 450,000 or so distinct CDR3 sequences, roughly 25% seen once, with 12% in the top ten. The V gene lost 4 bases and the J gene lost 4 bases, with 20 bases spanning the gap. The CDR3 extends over 16 amino acids. The V gene's germline CDR1 is LNHNV and CDR2 YYDKDF (reference sequence). The sequenced sample consisted of PBMCs or a T cell subset sorted from them (not recorded which). The TCR sequence derives from an adult woman who had mild COVID-19 (a few samples of this study predate the infection). Cell type and time point are not known. The chain is built from TRBV15 and TRBJ2-7; D is possibly TRBD2 (8 bases). The chain's CDR3 is CATSTGGGAGAYEQYF. The CDR3 nucleotides are TGTGCCACCAGCACGGGAGGGGGCGCAGGGGCTTACGAGCAGTACTTC. Together with reference TRBV15 and TRBJ2-7, the CDR3 gives the full variable domain: DAMVIQNPRYQVTQFGKPVTLSCSQTLNHNVMYWYQQKSSQAPKLLFHYYDKDFNNEADTPDNFQSRRPNTSFCFLDIRSPGLGDTAMYLCATSTGGGAGAYEQYFGPGTRLTVT.